What follows is one TCR beta chain and its context. The antigen is not known. Germline V gene lookup returns CDR1 SGHTA and CDR2 FQGNSA. The CDR3 consists of 15 residues. Libraries used 5'RACE template switching adding universal primer site and UMIs. TCRdb reanalyzed the 5' RACE reads and collapses them to one entry per CDR3 protein, without DNA. The sample totals a few hundred thousand distinct CDR3 sequences. This sample stems from a study of T cells expressing NK-cell markers. Study-level background: Each TCR beta repertoire originated in sorted T cells that were CD3+CD56+NKG2C+, CD3+CD56+NKG2C- or CD3+CD56-NKG2C+.

The study's findings and limits: The CD3+CD56-NKG2C+ fraction of several donors was also led by these clonotypes. Each of about 6 donors carried dominant NKG2C+ clonotypes accounting for about 1.0-7.0% of CD8+ T cells.

The chain couples TRBV7-2 to TRBJ2-2; TCRdb reports TRBD1, a call that lacks DNA to check it against. This TCR came from a man aged 18-70 years in good health. The source material was blood T cells: a sorted CD56 or NKG2C T cell subset, CD4+ or CD8+ T cells, or bulk PBMC T cells (not recorded which). The CDR3 reads CASLPGQMNTGELFF.